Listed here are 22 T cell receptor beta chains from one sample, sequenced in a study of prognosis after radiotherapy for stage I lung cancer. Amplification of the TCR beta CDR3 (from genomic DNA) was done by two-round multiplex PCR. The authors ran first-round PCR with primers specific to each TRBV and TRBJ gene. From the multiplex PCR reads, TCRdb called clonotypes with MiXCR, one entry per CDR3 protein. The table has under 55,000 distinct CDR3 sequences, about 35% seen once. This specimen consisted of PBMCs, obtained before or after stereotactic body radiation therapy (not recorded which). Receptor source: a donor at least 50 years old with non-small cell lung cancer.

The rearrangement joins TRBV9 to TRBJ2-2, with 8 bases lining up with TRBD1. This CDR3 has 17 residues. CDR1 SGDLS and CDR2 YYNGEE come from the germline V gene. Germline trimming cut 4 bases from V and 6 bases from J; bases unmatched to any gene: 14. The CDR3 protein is CASSRGPVTGASGELFF. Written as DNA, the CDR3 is TGTGCCAGCAGCCGTGGACCCGTGACAGGGGCTTCCGGGGAGCTGTTTTTT. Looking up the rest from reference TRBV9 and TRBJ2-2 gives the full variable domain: DSGVTQTPKHLITATGQRVTLRCSPRSGDLSVYWYQQSLDQGLQFLIQYYNGEERAKGNILERFSAQQFPDLHSELNLSSLELGDSALYFCASSRGPVTGASGELFFGEGSRLTVL.

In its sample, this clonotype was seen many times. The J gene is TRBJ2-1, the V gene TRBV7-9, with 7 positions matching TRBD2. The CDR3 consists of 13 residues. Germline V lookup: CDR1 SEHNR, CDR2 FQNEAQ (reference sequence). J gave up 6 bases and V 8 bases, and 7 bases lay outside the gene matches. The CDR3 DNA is TGTGCCAGCGGCCGGGGGGAGGTCAATGAGCAGTTCTTC. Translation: CASGRGEVNEQFF.

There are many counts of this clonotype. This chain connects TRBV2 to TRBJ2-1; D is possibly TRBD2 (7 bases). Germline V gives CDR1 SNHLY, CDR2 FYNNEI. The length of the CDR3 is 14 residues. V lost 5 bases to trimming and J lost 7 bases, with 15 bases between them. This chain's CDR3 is CASSSGGGGNEQFF. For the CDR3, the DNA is TGTGCCAGCAGTAGTGGCGGGGGCGGGAATGAGCAGTTCTTC.

CDR3 nucleotides: TGTGCCAGCAGACCACGGACAGGGGGAGAGAATGAAAAACTGTTTTTT. Its protein is CASRPRTGGENEKLFF. V is TRBV7-9 and J is TRBJ1-4; 10 nucleotides align to TRBD1. Germline V gives CDR1 SEHNR, CDR2 FQNEAQ (reference sequence). The CDR3 is made up of 16 amino acids. The V segment lost 6 bases and the J segment 5 bases; nucleotides outside the gene matches: 9.

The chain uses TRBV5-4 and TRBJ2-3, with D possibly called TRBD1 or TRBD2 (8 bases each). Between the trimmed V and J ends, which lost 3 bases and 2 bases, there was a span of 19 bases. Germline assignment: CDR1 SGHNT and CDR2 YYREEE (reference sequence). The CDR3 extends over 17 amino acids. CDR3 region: CASSSRQGRGATDTQYF. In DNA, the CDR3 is TGTGCCAGCAGCTCCAGACAGGGGCGGGGGGCCACAGATACGCAGTATTTT.

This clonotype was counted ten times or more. CDR3 in DNA: TGCAGTGCCCAGCGAGCGGACTCTTACAATGAGCAGTTCTTC. This encodes CSAQRADSYNEQFF. The chain couples TRBV20-1 to TRBJ2-1; tentatively, D is TRBD2 (5 bases). CDR3 length: 14 amino acids. The germline gives CDR1 DFQATT, CDR2 SNEGSKA (reference sequence). Trimming removed 6 bases at V and 4 bases at J, with 16 bases between.

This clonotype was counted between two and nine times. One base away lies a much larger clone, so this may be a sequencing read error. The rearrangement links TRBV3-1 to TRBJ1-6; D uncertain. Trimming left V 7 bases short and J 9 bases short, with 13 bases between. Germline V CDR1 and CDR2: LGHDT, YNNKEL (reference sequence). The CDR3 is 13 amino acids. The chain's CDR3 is CASIPYVGSPLHF. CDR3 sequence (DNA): TGTGCCAGCATCCCATATGTGGGTTCACCCCTCCACTTT.

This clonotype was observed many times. The CDR3 reads CASSVTSEQQYF. CDR3 bases: TGTGCCAGCAGCGTAACTAGCGAGCAGCAGTACTTC. The V call is TRBV5-8, the J call TRBJ2-7, with 7 bases lining up with TRBD2. The CDR3 sequence is 12 residues long. Unmatched junction bases numbered 6, after V lost 4 bases and J lost 8 bases. Germline V gene sequence: CDR1 SGHTS, CDR2 YDEGEE.

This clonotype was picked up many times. Written as DNA, the CDR3 is TGTGCCAGCAGCCCAGGTCCAGTTCCTGGTCTCGCCAATGAGCAGTTCTTC. Protein: CASSPGPVPGLANEQFF. The chain is built from TRBV7-3 and TRBJ2-1; D is ambiguous. CDR3 size: 17 residues. Germline CDR1 and CDR2: SGHTA and FQGTGA. V lost 5 bases to trimming and J lost 6 bases, with 23 bases between them.

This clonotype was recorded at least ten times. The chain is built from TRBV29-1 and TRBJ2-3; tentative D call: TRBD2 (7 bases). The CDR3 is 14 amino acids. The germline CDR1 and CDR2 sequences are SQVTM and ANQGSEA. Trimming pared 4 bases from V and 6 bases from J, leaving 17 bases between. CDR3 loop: CSVARGAEGDTQYF. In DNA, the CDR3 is TGCAGCGTTGCTCGGGGGGCGGAGGGGGATACGCAGTATTTT.

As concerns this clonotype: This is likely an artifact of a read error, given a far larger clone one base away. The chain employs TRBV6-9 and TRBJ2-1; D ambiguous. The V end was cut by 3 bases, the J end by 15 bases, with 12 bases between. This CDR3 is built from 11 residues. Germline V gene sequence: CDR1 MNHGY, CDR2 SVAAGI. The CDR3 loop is CASSYQISWFF. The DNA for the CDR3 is TGTGCCAGCAGTTACCAGATTTCATGGTTCTTC.

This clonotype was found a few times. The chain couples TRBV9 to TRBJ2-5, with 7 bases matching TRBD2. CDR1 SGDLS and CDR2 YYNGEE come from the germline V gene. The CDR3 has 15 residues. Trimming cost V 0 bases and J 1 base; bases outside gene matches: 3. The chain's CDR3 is CASSVDPSGQETQYF. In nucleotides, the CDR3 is TGTGCCAGCAGCGTAGACCCTAGCGGCCAAGAGACCCAGTACTTC.

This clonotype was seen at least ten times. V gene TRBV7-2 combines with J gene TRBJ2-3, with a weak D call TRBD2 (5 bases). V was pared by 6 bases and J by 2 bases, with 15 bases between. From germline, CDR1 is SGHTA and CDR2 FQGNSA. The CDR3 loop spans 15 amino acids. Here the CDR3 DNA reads TGTGCCAGCAGTTCCACCGGACTTGCCACAGATACGCAGTATTTT. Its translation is CASSSTGLATDTQYF.

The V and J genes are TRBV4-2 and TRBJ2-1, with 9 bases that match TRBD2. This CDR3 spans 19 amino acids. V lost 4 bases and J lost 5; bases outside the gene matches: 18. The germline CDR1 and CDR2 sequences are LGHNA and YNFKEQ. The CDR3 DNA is TGTGCCAGCAGCCGGGGGCGGGGGGGAGGTGGGCGGGAGGACAATGAGCAGTTCTTC. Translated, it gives CASSRGRGGGGREDNEQFF.

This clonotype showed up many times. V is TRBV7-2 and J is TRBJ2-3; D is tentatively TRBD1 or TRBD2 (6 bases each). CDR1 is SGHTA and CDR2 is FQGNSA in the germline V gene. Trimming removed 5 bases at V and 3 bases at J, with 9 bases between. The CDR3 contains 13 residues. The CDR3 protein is CASSRGATDTQYF. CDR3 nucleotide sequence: TGTGCCAGCAGCAGGGGGGCGACAGATACGCAGTATTTT.

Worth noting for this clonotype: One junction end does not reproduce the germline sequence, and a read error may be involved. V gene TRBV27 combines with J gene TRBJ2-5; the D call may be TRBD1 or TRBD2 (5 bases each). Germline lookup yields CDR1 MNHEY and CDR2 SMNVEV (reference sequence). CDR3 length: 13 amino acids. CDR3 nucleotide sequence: TGTGCCAGAAGCCGGGGCCGAGAAGAGAACCAGTACTTC. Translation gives CARSRGREENQYF.

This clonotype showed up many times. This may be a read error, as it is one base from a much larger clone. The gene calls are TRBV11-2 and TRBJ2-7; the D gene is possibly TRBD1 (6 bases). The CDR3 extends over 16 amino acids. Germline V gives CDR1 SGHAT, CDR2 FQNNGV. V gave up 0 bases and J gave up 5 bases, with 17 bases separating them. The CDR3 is CASSLDDSGVPNEQYF. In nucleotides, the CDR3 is TGTGCCAGCAGCTTAGATGACTCAGGGGTCCCCAACGAGCAGTACTTC.

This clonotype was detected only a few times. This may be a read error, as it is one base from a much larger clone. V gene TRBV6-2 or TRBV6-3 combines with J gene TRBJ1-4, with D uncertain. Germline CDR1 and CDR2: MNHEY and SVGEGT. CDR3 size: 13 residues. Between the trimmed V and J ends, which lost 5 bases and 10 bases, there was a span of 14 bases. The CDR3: CASSEDWWRKLFF. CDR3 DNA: TGTGCCAGCAGTGAAGACTGGTGGAGAAAACTGTTTTTT.

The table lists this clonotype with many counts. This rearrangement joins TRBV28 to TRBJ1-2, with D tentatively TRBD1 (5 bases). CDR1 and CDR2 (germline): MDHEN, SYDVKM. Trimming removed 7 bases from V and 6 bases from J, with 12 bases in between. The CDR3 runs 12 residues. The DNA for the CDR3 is TGTGCCAGCACTAAAACCAGGGATGGCTACACCTTC. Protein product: CASTKTRDGYTF.

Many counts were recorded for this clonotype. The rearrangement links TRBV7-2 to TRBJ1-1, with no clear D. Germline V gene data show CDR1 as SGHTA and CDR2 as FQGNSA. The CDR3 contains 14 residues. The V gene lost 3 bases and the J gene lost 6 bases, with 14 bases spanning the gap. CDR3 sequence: CASSFAPLVAEAFF. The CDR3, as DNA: TGTGCCAGCAGCTTCGCCCCCTTGGTGGCTGAAGCTTTCTTT. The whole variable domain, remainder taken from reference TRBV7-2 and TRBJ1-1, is GAGVSQSPSNKVTEKGKDVELRCDPISGHTALYWYRQSLGQGLEFLIYFQGNSAPDKSGLPSDRFSAERTGGSVSTLTIQRTQQEDSAVYLCASSFAPLVAEAFFGQGTRLTVV.

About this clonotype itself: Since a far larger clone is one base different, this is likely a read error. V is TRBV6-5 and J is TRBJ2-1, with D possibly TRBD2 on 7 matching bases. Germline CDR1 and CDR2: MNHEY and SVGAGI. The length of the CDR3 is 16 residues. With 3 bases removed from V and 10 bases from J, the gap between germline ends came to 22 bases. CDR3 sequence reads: CASSYSRGHGDYEQFF. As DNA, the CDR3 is TGTGCCAGCAGTTATTCGAGGGGACACGGGGACTACGAGCAGTTCTTC.

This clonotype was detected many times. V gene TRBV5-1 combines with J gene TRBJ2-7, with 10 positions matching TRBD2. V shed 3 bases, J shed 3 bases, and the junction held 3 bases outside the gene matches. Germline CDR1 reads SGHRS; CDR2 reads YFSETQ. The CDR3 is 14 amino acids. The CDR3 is CASSSSGRDYEQYF. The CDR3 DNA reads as TGCGCCAGCAGCTCTAGCGGGAGAGACTACGAGCAGTACTTC.